This TCR beta chain appears in the sequencing data of a study of T cell repertoires in ileal Crohn's disease. Study-level information: Patients had a median roughly 8-year disease duration, and roughly 32% were active smokers.

Method: immunoSEQ multiplex PCR; TCRdb's copy keeps in-frame clones and lacks some. The sample records around 8,000 clones, about three quarters being singletons. The V segment lost 0 bases and the J segment 4 bases; nucleotides outside the gene matches: 7. The germline gives CDR1 MGHRA, CDR2 YSYEKL. The CDR3 has 18 amino acids. Sequences were obtained from ileal tissue. The rearrangement joins TRBV4-1 to TRBJ2-2; TRBD2 matches 11 bases. This TCR came from an adult with Crohn's disease. The CDR3 here is CASSQDITSGGPTGELFF. CDR3 coding DNA: TGCGCCAGCAGCCAAGATATAACTAGCGGGGGACCCACCGGGGAGCTGTTTTTT.